Reported below is one T cell receptor (beta chain). TCRdb's copy holds only in-frame clones and misses some; the assay was immunoSEQ multiplex PCR. The repertoire consists of approximately 68,000 clones, with 85% occurring once and the leading ten covering 35%. CDR3 length: 14 residues. Trimming at V came to 8 bases and at J to 6 bases, leaving 11 bases not matched to a gene. From germline, CDR1 is SQVTM and CDR2 ANQGSEA. The data were taken from a study of blood T cell repertoires in COVID-19. Overall study: Sites across the United States, Italy and Spain contributed samples from acute and convalescent COVID-19. The cDNA or gDNA used as material had been derived from T cells, B-cell-depleted T cells, or PBMCs.

The chain joins TRBV29-1 to TRBJ2-3; 10 bases line up with TRBD2. Sequences were obtained from peripheral blood. The TCR comes from a woman older than 75 with active or convalescent COVID-19. The CDR3 DNA is TGCAGCTCCTCGGCAGCGGGGGGGCGTGATACGCAGTATTTT. Translating it yields CSSSAAGGRDTQYF.